The T cell receptor (beta chain) described here comes from a study of T cell repertoires in cytomegalovirus infection. CDR3 size: 13 residues. Germline V CDR1 and CDR2: SGHNT, YYREEE (reference sequence). Between the trimmed V and J ends, which lost 3 bases and 4 bases, there was a span of 10 bases. TCRdb fed the reads into MiXCR, producing one record per CDR3 protein. The data contain 200,000 to 250,000 distinct CDR3 sequences, 20% to 25% of them seen just once; the ten biggest clones take up 18%. This clonotype was detected a few times. The rearrangement joins TRBV5-4 to TRBJ2-5, with D uncertain. This TCR was recovered from a human donor in good health (CMV status not recorded). Some clones in this sample may be carry-over from other donors' samples. Sequencing was performed on CD8+ T cells from PBMCs. CDR3 amino acids: CASSSSGTETQYF. Here the CDR3 DNA reads TGTGCCAGCAGCTCATCCGGCACAGAGACCCAGTACTTC.